This is a list of T cell receptor beta chains from one sample in a study of blood T cells in healthy people across ages. In TCRdb, the 5' RACE reads were re-called with MiXCR into one record per CDR3 protein. The table shows more than 650,000 distinct CDR3 sequences, with 20% to 25% occurring only once. The sample was blood. The receptors here all came from a man aged 65-85 years in good health. Both conserved end residues are part of each CDR3. A D gene is named only where the DNA matches it firmly. Expanded clones are given a class, and other clones once, few, many or no size at all.

J gene | V gene | D gene | clone size | CDR3 protein | CDR3 DNA
TRBJ2-1 | TRBV19 | . | . | CASSIMGPLYNEQFF | TGTGCCAGTAGTATAATGGGGCCTCTCTACAATGAGCAGTTCTTC
TRBJ2-3 | TRBV7-2 | TRBD1 | . | CASTTYRGREDTQSF | TGTGCCAGCACCACATACAGGGGGCGAGAAGATACGCAGTCTTTT
TRBJ2-2 | TRBV29-1 | . | many | CSVDQGNTGELFF | TGCAGCGTTGACCAGGGTAACACCGGGGAGCTGTTTTTT
TRBJ2-7 | TRBV28 | . | few | CASSPPGLLDEQYF | TGTGCCAGCAGTCCCCCCGGCCTACTGGACGAGCAGTACTTC
TRBJ1-2 | TRBV12-5 | . | few | CASGLSANYGYTF | TGTGCTAGTGGTTTGTCCGCTAACTATGGCTACACCTTC
TRBJ2-5 | TRBV5-1 | . | few | CASSLAGGTHETQYF | TGCGCCAGCAGCTTGGCTGGAGGGACTCATGAGACCCAGTACTTC
TRBJ1-3 | TRBV27 | . | . | CASRPRGLGNTIYF | TGTGCCAGCAGGCCCCGGGGTCTTGGAAACACCATATATTTT
TRBJ1-3 | TRBV20-1 | . | . | CSASPSGNTIYF | TGCAGTGCTAGTCCCTCTGGAAACACCATATATTTT
TRBJ2-3 | TRBV2 | . | once | CASRGDNTDTQYF | TGTGCCAGCAGAGGGGACAACACAGATACGCAGTATTTT
TRBJ1-1 | TRBV5-6 | TRBD1 | few | CASSLPDRGAEAFF | TGTGCCAGCAGCTTGCCGGACAGGGGGGCTGAAGCTTTCTTT
TRBJ1-3 | TRBV5-6 | . | . | CASSFIGGGNTIYF | TGTGCCAGCAGCTTCATTGGGGGTGGAAACACCATATATTTT
TRBJ2-5 | TRBV20-1 | . | few | CSAVPGASGQETQYF | TGCAGTGCCGTTCCGGGGGCTAGCGGTCAAGAGACCCAGTACTTC
TRBJ1-4 | TRBV12-3/TRBV12-4 | TRBD1 | once | CASSRDREEEKLFF | TGTGCCAGCAGCCGAGACAGGGAAGAAGAAAAACTGTTTTTT
TRBJ1-5 | TRBV12-3/TRBV12-4 | . | . | CASSGGTRQPQHF | TGTGCCAGCAGTGGGGGAACCCGTCAGCCCCAGCATTTT
TRBJ1-1 | TRBV5-1 | . | few | CASSVPQGNTEAFF | TGCGCCAGCAGCGTACCACAGGGGAACACTGAAGCTTTCTTT
TRBJ2-7 | TRBV29-1 | . | many | CSVEVGGYEQYF | TGCAGCGTTGAAGTAGGAGGCTACGAGCAGTACTTC
TRBJ2-3 | TRBV12-3/TRBV12-4 | TRBD2 | . | CASGHTTSGRGDTQYF | TGTGCCAGCGGACATACGACTAGCGGGAGGGGAGATACGCAGTATTTT
TRBJ2-5 | TRBV20-1 | TRBD2 | . | CSALHLAGLQETQYF | TGCAGTGCTTTACACCTAGCGGGGCTACAAGAGACCCAGTACTTC
TRBJ2-2 | TRBV7-8 | TRBD2 | . | CASSTRSLAGGQSTGELFF | TGTGCCAGCAGCACCCGTTCCCTAGCGGGGGGGCAGAGCACCGGGGAGCTGTTTTTT
TRBJ2-1 | TRBV20-1 | TRBD2 | . | CSARTSGINEQFF | TGCAGTGCGCGCACTAGCGGGATAAATGAGCAGTTCTTC
TRBJ1-2 | TRBV29-1 | TRBD1 | . | CSVEGTGNGYTF | TGCAGCGTTGAAGGGACAGGGAATGGCTACACCTTC
TRBJ2-3 | TRBV20-1 | TRBD2 | . | CSARLAGIRTDTQYF | TGCAGTGCACGACTAGCGGGGATACGCACAGATACGCAGTATTTT
TRBJ2-3 | TRBV10-2 | . | . | CASGEVLGADTQYF | TGCGCCAGCGGGGAGGTCCTTGGAGCAGATACGCAGTATTTT
TRBJ2-2 | TRBV7-8 | TRBD1 | . | CASSSQGVDTGELFF | TGTGCCAGCAGCTCCCAGGGGGTAGACACCGGGGAGCTGTTTTTT
TRBJ2-7 | TRBV3-1 | . | few | CASSLWGSAAYEQYF | TGTGCCAGCAGCCTGTGGGGCAGCGCAGCCTACGAGCAGTACTTC
TRBJ2-3 | TRBV5-1 | TRBD2 | few | CASSLGTSTRDTQYF | TGCGCCAGCAGCCTAGGGACTAGCACAAGGGATACGCAGTATTTT
TRBJ1-1 | TRBV6-5 | . | few | CASSPKVNTEAFF | TGTGCCAGCAGTCCGAAGGTGAACACTGAAGCTTTCTTT
TRBJ2-1 | TRBV14 | TRBD1 | few | CASSQLGGAYNEQFF | TGTGCCAGCAGCCAACTAGGGGGCGCCTACAATGAGCAGTTCTTC
TRBJ2-3 | TRBV12-3/TRBV12-4 | TRBD1 | . | CASSFYRGSGDTQYF | TGTGCCAGCAGTTTCTACAGGGGGTCGGGAGATACGCAGTATTTT
TRBJ2-1 | TRBV28 | TRBD2 | . | CASSNIAGNSYNEQFF | TGTGCCAGCAGTAACATAGCGGGAAACTCCTACAATGAGCAGTTCTTC
TRBJ2-3 | TRBV28 | TRBD2 | few | CASSPAGLAQRMGSTDTQYF | TGTGCCAGCAGTCCGGCGGGACTAGCCCAAAGAATGGGAAGCACAGATACGCAGTATTTT
TRBJ1-4 | TRBV28 | TRBD1 | . | CASSSWAGGLANEKLFF | TGTGCCAGCAGTTCGTGGGCAGGGGGCTTGGCTAATGAAAAACTGTTTTTT
TRBJ1-1 | TRBV20-1 | TRBD1 | few | CSAPKTGFTEAFF | TGCAGTGCTCCCAAGACAGGGTTCACTGAAGCTTTCTTT
TRBJ2-1 | TRBV27 | . | . | CASRDGAPLWFF | TGTGCCAGCAGAGACGGGGCGCCCCTGTGGTTCTTC
TRBJ1-1 | TRBV29-1 | . | few | CSVEGLTEAFF | TGCAGCGTTGAGGGGTTAACTGAAGCTTTCTTT
TRBJ2-5 | TRBV29-1 | . | . | CSVGDQTQYF | TGCAGCGTGGGAGATCAGACCCAGTACTTC
TRBJ1-1 | TRBV9 | . | . | CASSVKGMNTEAFF | TGTGCCAGCAGCGTAAAAGGGATGAACACTGAAGCTTTCTTT
TRBJ2-1 | TRBV7-2 | TRBD2 | few | CASSSPTGTSSYNEQFF | TGTGCCAGCAGTTCCCCGACCGGGACTAGCTCCTACAATGAGCAGTTCTTC
TRBJ2-1 | TRBV7-2 | TRBD2 | many | CASSPSGTTYNEQFF | TGTGCCAGCAGCCCTAGCGGGACCACCTACAATGAGCAGTTCTTC
TRBJ1-1 | TRBV4-3 | . | . | CASSQVPWGVSEAFF | TGCGCCAGCAGCCAAGTCCCTTGGGGGGTAAGTGAAGCTTTCTTT
TRBJ2-7 | TRBV20-1 | TRBD1 | few | CSARVDRGSYEQYF | TGCAGTGCTAGAGTGGACAGGGGGAGCTACGAGCAGTACTTC
TRBJ2-5 | TRBV9 | . | few | CASSVEQGDVRETQYF | TGTGCCAGCAGCGTAGAACAGGGCGACGTTAGAGAGACCCAGTACTTC
TRBJ2-7 | TRBV14 | . | . | CASSQAGTSPHEQYF | TGTGCCAGCAGCCAGGCCGGGACGTCCCCTCACGAGCAGTACTTC
TRBJ1-3 | TRBV5-1 | . | few | CASSLEAVRGNTIYF | TGCGCCAGCAGCTTGGAGGCAGTAAGGGGAAACACCATATATTTT
TRBJ2-7 | TRBV3-1 | . | few | CASSQGYNRVHEQYF | TGTGCCAGCAGCCAAGGATATAACAGGGTCCACGAGCAGTACTTC
TRBJ2-1 | TRBV12-3/TRBV12-4 | TRBD1 | few | CASRDTTGGNEQFF | TGTGCCAGCAGGGATACCACAGGGGGCAATGAGCAGTTCTTC
TRBJ2-5 | TRBV15 | TRBD1 | many | CATSREGQHQETQYF | TGTGCCACCAGCAGAGAGGGACAGCATCAAGAGACCCAGTACTTC
TRBJ2-7 | TRBV20-1 | . | many | CSASGGSSYEQYF | TGCAGTGCTAGCGGGGGCAGCTCCTACGAGCAGTACTTC
TRBJ1-6 | TRBV6-6 | TRBD1 | few | CASSLSGTGGKSPLRF | TGTGCCAGCAGTCTATCCGGGACAGGGGGCAAGTCACCCCTCCGCTTT
TRBJ1-3 | TRBV28 | . | . | CASRYEGSGNTIYF | TGTGCCAGCAGGTACGAGGGTTCTGGAAACACCATATATTTT
TRBJ1-1 | TRBV20-1 | . | . | CSAPDKNTEAFF | TGCAGTGCTCCGGACAAGAACACTGAAGCTTTCTTT
TRBJ1-1 | TRBV4-1 | . | . | CASSQDQGLRTEAFF | TGCGCCAGCAGCCAAGATCAGGGTTTGAGAACTGAAGCTTTCTTT
TRBJ1-1 | TRBV29-1 | . | . | CSVEDAQNTEAFF | TGCAGCGTTGAAGATGCACAGAACACTGAAGCTTTCTTT
TRBJ2-3 | TRBV12-3/TRBV12-4 | TRBD2 | few | CASSLVLAGAPTDTQYF | TGTGCCAGCAGTTTAGTTCTAGCGGGGGCCCCCACAGATACGCAGTATTTT
TRBJ2-5 | TRBV30 | TRBD2 | . | CAWSVSSGMKTQYF | TGTGCCTGGAGTGTGTCTAGCGGGATGAAGACCCAGTACTTC
TRBJ1-6 | TRBV19 | . | many | CASSVSRGSNSPLHF | TGTGCCAGTAGTGTGTCAAGGGGATCTAATTCACCCCTCCACTTT
TRBJ2-3 | TRBV5-1 | . | . | CASSPKISRGMDTQYF | TGCGCCAGCAGTCCCAAGATTTCACGGGGCATGGATACGCAGTATTTT
TRBJ1-3 | TRBV15 | . | few | CATSFGSGNTIYF | TGTGCCACCAGTTTTGGTTCTGGAAACACCATATATTTT